These 24 T cell receptor beta chains were all obtained from the same sample, sequenced in a study of OX40 agonist ivuxolimab in advanced cancers. Some clones are missing from TCRdb's copy, which holds only in-frame ones; the method was immunoSEQ multiplex PCR. The sample consists of 20,000 to 30,000 clones, around three quarters of them appearing once. The sequences come from CD4+ or CD8+ T cells sorted from blood, collected in a trial of the OX40 agonist ivuxolimab. The receptors originated from an adult with an advanced solid tumor such as melanoma, head and neck, liver or kidney cancer.

The chain carries TRBV28 and TRBJ2-7; D is ambiguous. Trimming shortened V by 7 bases and J by 3 bases, and 13 bases separated the two germline ends. This CDR3 has 13 amino acids. Germline CDR1 and CDR2: MDHEN and SYDVKM. CDR3 nucleotides: TGTGCCAGCACCAGCCCTCGGCGCTACGAGCAGTACTTC. Its translation: CASTSPRRYEQYF.

The chain employs TRBV5-1 and TRBJ1-2; a weak D match, TRBD1 (6 bases). CDR1 is SGHRS, CDR2 YFSETQ, per germline. This CDR3 spans 14 amino acids. Trimming pared 6 bases from V and 3 bases from J, leaving 15 bases between. CDR3 loop: CASNLGTGYYGYTF. The CDR3 bases are TGCGCCAGCAACCTAGGTACAGGGTACTATGGCTACACCTTC.

The V call is TRBV19, the J call TRBJ1-1, with D possibly being TRBD1 (5 bases). V was pared by 9 bases and J by 1 base, with 18 bases between. Germline V gene lookup returns CDR1 LNHDA and CDR2 SQIVND (reference sequence). This CDR3 is 15 amino acids long. The CDR3 sequence is CASRHPGRANTEAFF. The CDR3 nucleotides are TGTGCCAGCCGACATCCAGGCAGGGCGAACACTGAAGCTTTCTTT.

The V call is TRBV7-3, the J call TRBJ1-3; no definite D call. CDR3 length equals 15 residues. Trimming took 2 bases from V and 1 from J, leaving 9 bases between them. CDR1 is SGHTA and CDR2 is FQGTGA in the germline V gene. DNA of the CDR3: TGTGCCAGCAGCTTAGGAGCGTGGTCTGGAAACACCATATATTTT. Protein: CASSLGAWSGNTIYF.

The rearrangement links TRBV19 to TRBJ1-1, with TRBD1 matching over 11 bases. The germline gives CDR1 LNHDA, CDR2 SQIVND (reference sequence). This CDR3 has 17 amino acids. V shed 5 bases and J 1 base; nucleotides not matched to a gene: 9. The DNA of the CDR3 is TGTGCCAGTAGTGCCCTGGACAGGGGGCTGGAGAACACTGAAGCTTTCTTT. Its translation is CASSALDRGLENTEAFF. Together with reference TRBV19 and TRBJ1-1, the CDR3 gives the full variable domain: DGGITQSPKYLFRKEGQNVTLSCEQNLNHDAMYWYRQDPGQGLRLIYYSQIVNDFQKGDIAEGYSVSREKKESFPLTVTSAQKNPTAFYLCASSALDRGLENTEAFFGQGTRLTVV.

The V and J genes are TRBV6-1 and TRBJ1-2, with 9 bases identical to TRBD1. With 1 base clipped from V and 7 bases from J, the junction kept 7 bases outside the gene matches. Germline V CDR1 and CDR2: MNHNS, SASEGT. This CDR3 contains 15 residues. The CDR3, as DNA: TGTGCCAGCAGTGAAGTGGGACAGGGTGTGGGTGGCTACACCTTC. This gives the protein CASSEVGQGVGGYTF.

The rearrangement links TRBV6-1 to TRBJ2-5; D gene ambiguous. Trimming stripped 1 base from V and 3 bases from J, with 9 bases between. Germline V gene sequence: CDR1 MNHNS, CDR2 SASEGT. CDR3 length: 14 amino acids. The CDR3 bases are TGTGCCAGCAGTGAAGGGGTTAGTAAAGAGACCCAGTACTTC. Its translation: CASSEGVSKETQYF.

CDR3 amino acids: CASRGTASEAFF. The CDR3 DNA sequence: TGTGCCAGCAGGGGGACAGCCTCGGAAGCTTTCTTT. V gene TRBV6-5 combines with J gene TRBJ1-1, with TRBD1 matching 7 bases. J lost 8 bases, V lost 6 bases, and 6 bases had no gene match. This CDR3 is 12 amino acids long. Germline assignment: CDR1 MNHEY and CDR2 SVGAGI.

The chain carries TRBV28 and TRBJ2-5; a possible D gene is TRBD2 (5 bases). The J call may not be correct, given that the DNA end is closer to TRBJ2-7. This CDR3 comprises 15 residues. Germline V gene data show CDR1 as MDHEN and CDR2 as SYDVKM. The CDR3 DNA reads TGTGCCAGCAGTACCGACGGACGGGAACCCTACGAGCAGTACTTC. This translates into CASSTDGREPYEQYF.

The V and J genes are TRBV6-5 and TRBJ1-3; no firm D call. The CDR3 spans 13 residues. V shed 2 bases and J shed 3 bases, with 5 bases lying between them. Germline-derived CDR1 and CDR2 are MNHEY and SVGAGI. The CDR3 protein is CASSYLDGNTIYF. CDR3 nucleotides: TGTGCCAGCAGTTACCTTGATGGAAACACCATATATTTT.

V and J are TRBV30 and TRBJ2-3; the D is unclear. V gave up 5 bases and J gave up 0 bases, with 9 bases separating them. The germline CDR1 and CDR2 sequences are GTSNPN and SVGIG (reference sequence). The CDR3 extends over 13 amino acids. CDR3 sequence: CAWAILSTDTQYF. As DNA, the CDR3 is TGTGCCTGGGCTATCCTTAGCACAGATACGCAGTATTTT.

The CDR3 here is CASSQDLWTGRAEAFF. DNA for the CDR3: TGTGCCAGCAGCCAAGATCTTTGGACAGGGAGGGCTGAAGCTTTCTTT. The gene calls are TRBV14 and TRBJ1-1; 8 bases are a match to TRBD1. The germline V gene has CDR1 SGHDN and CDR2 FVKESK. There are 16 residues in the CDR3. Trimming took 0 bases from V and 6 from J; bases not matched to a gene: 9.

This clone was observed once. The rearrangement joins TRBV5-5 to TRBJ1-1; 7 nucleotides align to TRBD1. The CDR3 is 15 residues long. With V trimmed by 3 bases and J by 1 base, 6 bases remained unmatched. CDR1 is SGHKS, CDR2 YYEKEE, per germline (reference sequence). The CDR3 region has the DNA TGTGCCAGCAGCTGGGGGACAGCCTCGAACACTGAAGCTTTCTTT. This encodes CASSWGTASNTEAFF.

V and J are TRBV5-1 and TRBJ2-1; tentatively, D is TRBD2 (5 bases). This CDR3 is built from 14 residues. Trimming shortened V by 0 bases and J by 7 bases, and 11 bases separated the two germline ends. Germline assignment: CDR1 SGHRS and CDR2 YFSETQ. The CDR3 DNA follows: TGCGCCAGCAGCTTGGCTCTAGCCGTAAATGAGCAGTTCTTC. This encodes CASSLALAVNEQFF.

The chain combines TRBV9 with TRBJ1-6; no clear D. Trimming pared 4 bases from V and 0 bases from J, leaving 8 bases between. In germline, CDR1 is SGDLS, CDR2 YYNGEE. CDR3 length: 15 amino acids. CDR3 bases: TGTGCCAGCAGCCTGAGTTTCTCCTATAATTCACCCCTCCACTTT. Its protein product is CASSLSFSYNSPLHF. Together with reference TRBV9 and TRBJ1-6, the CDR3 gives the full variable domain: DSGVTQTPKHLITATGQRVTLRCSPRSGDLSVYWYQQSLDQGLQFLIQYYNGEERAKGNILERFSAQQFPDLHSELNLSSLELGDSALYFCASSLSFSYNSPLHFGNGTRLTVT.

This clone occurred once. This chain uses TRBV6-6 with TRBJ2-4; D is ambiguous. The V end was cut by 6 bases, the J end by 1 base, with 10 bases between. From germline, CDR1 is MNHNY and CDR2 SVGAGI (reference sequence). CDR3 size: 14 residues. CDR3 bases: TGTGCCAGCAGCCCTAAGTTGGCCAAAAACATTCAGTACTTC. It translates to CASSPKLAKNIQYF.

This chain uses TRBV11-3 with TRBJ2-2, with D unclear. Germline CDR1 and CDR2: SGHNT and YENEEA. Trimming stripped 5 bases from V and 7 bases from J, with 14 bases between. The CDR3 sequence is 14 residues long. The CDR3 DNA sequence: TGTGCCAGCAGCCCTGGCCCTGGTGGCGGGGAGCTGTTTTTT. It codes for CASSPGPGGGELFF.

This clone appeared a few times. The rearrangement uses TRBV19 and TRBJ1-2; D remains ambiguous. CDR3 length: 15 amino acids. Trimming stripped 1 base from V and 4 bases from J, with 13 bases between. The V gene's germline CDR1 is LNHDA and CDR2 SQIVND (reference sequence). The CDR3 spells CASSIGSTGIYGYTF. For the CDR3, the DNA is TGTGCCAGTAGTATAGGTTCCACGGGGATCTATGGCTACACCTTC.

The V gene is TRBV6-5, the J gene TRBJ1-5; D possibly corresponds to TRBD1 (5 bases). CDR1 and CDR2 from the germline V gene are MNHEY and SVGAGI. V lost 0 bases to trimming and J lost 7 bases, with 16 bases between them. This CDR3 is 16 amino acids long. Here the CDR3 reads CASSYSPGTAPQPQHF. The CDR3 DNA is TGTGCCAGCAGTTACTCGCCGGGGACCGCCCCGCAGCCCCAGCATTTT.

The rearrangement joins TRBV6-1 to TRBJ1-5, with D tentatively TRBD1 (6 bases). V was shortened by 5 bases and J by 15 bases, with 17 bases between the two germline ends. The CDR3 has 12 amino acids. Germline-derived CDR1 and CDR2 are MNHNS and SASEGT. This chain's CDR3 is CASSFEGRGGHF. The DNA of the CDR3 is TGTGCCAGCAGTTTTGAGGGCAGGGGAGGGCATTTT.

This rearrangement joins TRBV9 to TRBJ2-3; 7 bases align to TRBD2. The CDR3 spans 15 residues. V trimming: 4 bases; J trimming: 1 base; junction bases outside the gene matches: 6. Germline V CDR1 and CDR2: SGDLS, YYNGEE. The CDR3 nucleotides read TGTGCCAGCAGCAATTGGGGGGGTGGCACAGATACGCAGTATTTT. Residues: CASSNWGGGTDTQYF.

CDR3 coding DNA: TGTGCCAGCCGCGGACTAGCGGGATTCACCGGGGAGCTGTTTTTT. Protein product: CASRGLAGFTGELFF. This sequence joins TRBV27 and TRBJ2-2; TRBD2 matches at 12 bases. Germline-derived CDR1 and CDR2 are MNHEY and SMNVEV (reference sequence). CDR3 length equals 15 residues. V shed 8 bases and J 4 bases; nucleotides not matched to a gene: 5.

The chain has TRBV2 and TRBJ2-1; tentative D call: TRBD2 (6 bases). The CDR3 extends over 15 amino acids. Germline loops: CDR1 SNHLY, CDR2 FYNNEI. Trimming removed 5 bases from V and 3 bases from J, with 14 bases in between. CDR3 sequence (DNA): TGTGCCAGCAGTATTCGGGGGTTCGGCTACAATGAGCAGTTCTTC. Amino acid sequence: CASSIRGFGYNEQFF.

This clone has just a few counts. This chain links TRBV5-4 with TRBJ1-1; D is unclear. V lost 5 bases, J lost 0 bases, and 11 bases lay in between. The CDR3 spans 14 residues. Germline CDR1 and CDR2: SGHNT and YYREEE (reference sequence). CDR3 nucleotides: TGTGCCAGCAGGACGGGTAACATGAACACTGAAGCTTTCTTT. Translation: CASRTGNMNTEAFF. Supplemented by reference TRBV5-4 and TRBJ1-1, the full variable domain reads ETGVTQSPTHLIKTRGQQVTLRCSSQSGHNTVSWYQQALGQGPQFIFQYYREEENGRGNFPPRFSGLQFPNYSSELNVNALELDDSALYLCASRTGNMNTEAFFGQGTRLTVV.